This T cell receptor beta chain emerged from a study of early T cells in non-severe SARS-CoV-2 infection. Study background: Unpaired chains resulted from sequencing bulk RNA of unsorted whole blood.

Individual cDNA molecules were tagged with unique molecular identifiers. TCRdb used MiXCR to reprocess the 5' RACE reads, holding one entry per CDR3 protein. The sample has roughly 66,000 distinct CDR3 sequences, roughly 9.1% seen once. The CDR3 has 17 residues. The germline V and J ends were trimmed by 3 bases and 3 bases, with 22 bases remaining between them. Looked up from germline, CDR1 is SGHRS and CDR2 is YFSETQ. This sequence originates from an adult who was a healthcare worker with PCR-confirmed SARS-CoV-2 infection or an uninfected control (not recorded which). Sequenced sample: whole blood. The rearrangement links TRBV5-1 to TRBJ2-7, with a weak D call TRBD1 (5 bases). DNA of the CDR3: TGCGCCAGCAGCTCCTACCCCAGGGATTCCCTTAACTACGAGCAGTACTTC. This encodes CASSSYPRDSLNYEQYF.